These 18 T cell receptor beta chains originate from one sample sequenced in a study of OX40 agonist ivuxolimab in advanced cancers. The library was produced with the immunoSEQ multiplex PCR assay. TCRdb took this table from immuneACCESS and kept in-frame rearrangements with V and J called. Such tables lack part of the clones; where checked against another copy, unresolved V genes explain under half of the gap, and the rest is unexplained. This sample has tens of thousands of clones in its table, and approximately 90% of those were observed once. The top ten constitute roughly a sixth of the sample. Here the sequenced sample was CD4+ or CD8+ T cells sorted from blood, taken in a trial of the OX40 agonist ivuxolimab. The receptors here all came from an adult with an advanced solid tumor such as melanoma, head and neck, liver or kidney cancer.

The J gene is TRBJ2-7, the V gene TRBV2; TRBD1 matches at 7 bases. CDR3 length: 17 amino acids. Germline V gene lookup returns CDR1 SNHLY and CDR2 FYNNEI. After removal of 2 bases from V and 3 bases from J, the junction contained 13 bases not matched to a gene. Written as DNA, the CDR3 is TGTGCCAGCAGTGAATTGACAGGGAATCCCTCCAACTACGAGCAGTACTTC. Translating gives CASSELTGNPSNYEQYF.

The rearrangement uses TRBV7-9 and TRBJ1-2; TRBD1 matches at 8 bases. Germline CDR1 is SEHNR and CDR2 is FQNEAQ (reference sequence). This CDR3 is 15 amino acids long. The V segment lost 6 bases and the J segment 3 bases; nucleotides outside the gene matches: 9. The CDR3, as DNA: TGTGCCAGCAGATTGACAGGGGAAACGGACTATGGCTACACCTTC. Its translation: CASRLTGETDYGYTF. The variable domain in full, completed from reference TRBV7-9 and TRBJ1-2, reads DTGVSQNPRHKITKRGQNVTFRCDPISEHNRLYWYRQTLGQGPEFLTYFQNEAQLEKSRLLSDRFSAERPKGSFSTLEIQRTEQGDSAMYLCASRLTGETDYGYTFGSGTRLTVV.

This chain connects TRBV4-1 to TRBJ2-1, with TRBD2 as a possible D gene (7 bases). Trimming took off 1 base at V and 6 bases at J, with 19 bases between the two ends. The CDR3 sequence is 17 residues long. From germline, CDR1 is MGHRA and CDR2 YSYEKL. The CDR3 loop is CASSQVLVGGRTNEQFF. CDR3 DNA: TGCGCCAGCAGCCAAGTTCTTGTCGGGGGGCGTACCAATGAGCAGTTCTTC.

The chain couples TRBV16 to TRBJ1-2, with 11 bases fitting TRBD1. Germline lookup yields CDR1 KGHSY and CDR2 FQNENV. The CDR3 is 19 residues long. V lost 2 bases, J lost 4 bases, and 15 bases stayed unmatched. The CDR3 nucleotides are TGTGCCAGCAGCCAAAAACCGTTCGGGACAGGGGGAGATTTCTATGGCTACACCTTC. As protein: CASSQKPFGTGGDFYGYTF.

This rearrangement joins TRBV9 to TRBJ2-7, with 10 bases that match TRBD1. Germline loops: CDR1 SGDLS, CDR2 YYNGEE. CDR3 size: 15 residues. V lost 0 bases and J lost 3; bases outside the gene matches: 3. CDR3 bases: TGTGCCAGCAGCGTAGGGGACAGGGGTATCTACGAGCAGTACTTC. It codes for CASSVGDRGIYEQYF.

With respect to this clone: Distinct nucleotide sequences in the sample also encode this CDR3. The chain links TRBV27 to TRBJ2-1, with D possibly matching TRBD1 (6 bases). Germline CDR1 reads MNHEY; CDR2 reads SMNVEV (reference sequence). Trimming shortened V by 2 bases and J by 2 bases, and 7 bases separated the two germline ends. This CDR3 spans 14 amino acids. In DNA, the CDR3 is TGTGCCAGCAGTTTAGGGGGCGCCTACAATGAGCAGTTCTTC. The encoded protein is CASSLGGAYNEQFF.

This chain uses TRBV23-1 with TRBJ2-5; TRBD2 might be the D (5 bases). TRBV23-1 is given ORF status, its function remaining uncertain. V gave up 4 bases and J gave up 3 bases, with 15 bases separating them. The CDR3 is made up of 15 amino acids. This chain's CDR3 is CASSPFRGAEETQYF. DNA of the CDR3: TGCGCCAGCAGTCCTTTCCGGGGAGCTGAAGAGACCCAGTACTTC.

The chain combines TRBV2 with TRBJ2-7; 11 bases line up with TRBD2. Trimming cost V 6 bases and J 1 base; bases outside gene matches: 5. CDR3 length: 15 amino acids. From germline, CDR1 is SNHLY and CDR2 FYNNEI. CDR3 sequence reads: CASSARLAGSYEQYF. The CDR3 DNA follows: TGTGCCAGCAGCGCCCGACTAGCGGGGTCCTACGAGCAGTACTTC.

This chain connects TRBV28 to TRBJ1-1; D is ambiguous. In germline, CDR1 is MDHEN, CDR2 SYDVKM. The germline V and J ends were trimmed by 2 bases and 1 base, with 14 bases remaining between them. The CDR3 runs to 16 residues. Here the CDR3 reads CASSLNLAVKNTEAFF. The CDR3 bases are TGTGCCAGCAGTTTAAATTTGGCGGTAAAGAACACTGAAGCTTTCTTT.

The chain has TRBV27 and TRBJ1-2, with a tentative D call TRBD1 (6 bases). Germline lookup yields CDR1 MNHEY and CDR2 SMNVEV (reference sequence). This CDR3 is built from 11 residues. Trimming removed 8 bases from V and 4 bases from J, with 8 bases in between. The CDR3: CASRTAYGYTF. The CDR3 region has the DNA TGTGCCAGCCGGACAGCCTATGGCTACACCTTC.

The V call is TRBV7-6, the J call TRBJ2-7, with D unclear. The CDR3 spans 12 residues. CDR1 is SGHVS and CDR2 is FNYEAQ in the germline V gene. Trimming removed 0 bases at V and 4 bases at J, with 4 bases between. CDR3 amino acids: CASSLAPYEQYF. DNA of the CDR3: TGTGCCAGCAGCTTAGCGCCATACGAGCAGTACTTC.

The V call is TRBV4-1, the J call TRBJ1-2; 7 bases match TRBD1. The CDR3 has 16 residues. Trimming cost V 3 bases and J 4 bases; bases outside gene matches: 11. CDR1 MGHRA and CDR2 YSYEKL come from the germline V gene. CDR3 loop: CASSHPNRDRAYGYTF. CDR3 coding DNA: TGCGCCAGCAGCCATCCCAATAGAGACAGGGCCTATGGCTACACCTTC.

Written as DNA, the CDR3 is TGTGCCAGCAGTGATCGTAGCACCATGAACACTGAAGCTTTCTTT. This gives the protein CASSDRSTMNTEAFF. The V and J genes are TRBV25-1 and TRBJ1-1, with unresolved D. CDR3 length: 15 residues. Deletions cut 3 bases from V and 0 bases from J, with 11 bases between. CDR1 is MGHDK, CDR2 SYGVNS, per germline.

The chain is built from TRBV27 and TRBJ2-1, with D possibly called TRBD1 or TRBD2 (5 bases each). Germline CDR1 MNHEY, CDR2 SMNVEV (reference sequence). CDR3 size: 12 residues. V lost 5 bases and J lost 7, with 9 bases in between. The CDR3 here is CASSQGRNEQFF. In DNA, the CDR3 is TGTGCCAGCAGTCAGGGACGGAATGAGCAGTTCTTC.

J is TRBJ1-1 and V is TRBV7-9; D is uncertain. The CDR3 is 12 residues long. V lost 7 bases, J lost 1 base, and 7 bases lay in between. Per the germline V gene, CDR1 is SEHNR and CDR2 is FQNEAQ (reference sequence). The CDR3 loop reads CASTPGNTEAFF. DNA for the CDR3: TGTGCCAGCACCCCAGGGAACACTGAAGCTTTCTTT.

This clone was counted only a few times. The chain uses TRBV6-1 and TRBJ1-2, with a tentative D call TRBD1 (5 bases). The germline CDR1 and CDR2 sequences are MNHNS and SASEGT. Trimming left V 1 base short and J 4 bases short, with 13 bases between. The CDR3 length is 15 residues. The CDR3 DNA follows: TGTGCCAGCAGTGAAGGACAGTCAAAGATCTATGGCTACACCTTC. The encoded protein is CASSEGQSKIYGYTF.

CDR3 DNA sequence: TGTGCCAGCAGCCCAGGAGTTGATGAAAAACTGTTTTTT. It encodes CASSPGVDEKLFF. The chain is built from TRBV7-9 and TRBJ1-4; no firm D call. The CDR3 covers 13 residues. Germline V gene data show CDR1 as SEHNR and CDR2 as FQNEAQ (reference sequence). The V and J ends lost 5 bases and 6 bases respectively, with 10 bases between them.

The rearrangement links TRBV2 to TRBJ1-6, with D uncertain. CDR1 is SNHLY and CDR2 is FYNNEI in the germline V gene. V was clipped by 6 bases and J by 5 bases, with 14 bases between them. This CDR3 is built from 15 residues. The CDR3 sequence is CASSLDHRNNSPLHF. For the CDR3, the DNA is TGTGCCAGCAGCTTAGATCACAGAAATAATTCACCCCTCCACTTT. Using reference TRBV2 and TRBJ1-6 for the parts outside the CDR3, the full variable domain is EPEVTQTPSHQVTQMGQEVILRCVPISNHLYFYWYRQILGQKVEFLVSFYNNEISEKSEIFDDQFSVERPDGSNFTLKIRSTKLEDSAMYFCASSLDHRNNSPLHFGNGTRLTVT.